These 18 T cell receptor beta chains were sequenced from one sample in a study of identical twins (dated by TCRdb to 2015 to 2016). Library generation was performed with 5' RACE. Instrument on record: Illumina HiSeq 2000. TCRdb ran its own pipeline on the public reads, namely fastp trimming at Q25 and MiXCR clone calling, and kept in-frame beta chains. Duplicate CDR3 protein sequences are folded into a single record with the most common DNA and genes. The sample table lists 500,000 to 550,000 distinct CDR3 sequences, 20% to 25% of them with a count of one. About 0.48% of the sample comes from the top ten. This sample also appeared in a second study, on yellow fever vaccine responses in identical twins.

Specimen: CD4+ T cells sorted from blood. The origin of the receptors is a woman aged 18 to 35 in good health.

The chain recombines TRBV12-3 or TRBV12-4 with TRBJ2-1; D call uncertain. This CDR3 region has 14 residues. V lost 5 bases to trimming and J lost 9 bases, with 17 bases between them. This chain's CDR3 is CASSARVSMSEQFF. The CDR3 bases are TGTGCCAGCAGTGCGCGCGTCTCAATGAGTGAGCAGTTCTTC.

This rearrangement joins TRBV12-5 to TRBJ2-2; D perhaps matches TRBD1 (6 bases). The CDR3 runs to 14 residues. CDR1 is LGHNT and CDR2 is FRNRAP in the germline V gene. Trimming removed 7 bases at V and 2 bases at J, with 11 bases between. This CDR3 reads CASAPDSNTGELFF. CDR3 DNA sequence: TGTGCTAGTGCCCCGGACAGTAACACCGGGGAGCTGTTTTTT.

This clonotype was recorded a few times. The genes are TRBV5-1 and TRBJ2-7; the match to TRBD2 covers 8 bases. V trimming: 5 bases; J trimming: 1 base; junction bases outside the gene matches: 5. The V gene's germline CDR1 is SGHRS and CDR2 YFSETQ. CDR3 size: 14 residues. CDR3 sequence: CASRSGRGSYEQYF. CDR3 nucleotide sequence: TGCGCCAGCAGGAGCGGGAGAGGGTCCTACGAGCAGTACTTC.

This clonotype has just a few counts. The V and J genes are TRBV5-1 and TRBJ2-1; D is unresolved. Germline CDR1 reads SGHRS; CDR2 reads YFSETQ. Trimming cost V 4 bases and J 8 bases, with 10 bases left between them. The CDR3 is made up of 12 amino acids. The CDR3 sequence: CASSPYFDEQFF. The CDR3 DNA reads TGCGCCAGCAGCCCCTATTTCGATGAGCAGTTCTTC.

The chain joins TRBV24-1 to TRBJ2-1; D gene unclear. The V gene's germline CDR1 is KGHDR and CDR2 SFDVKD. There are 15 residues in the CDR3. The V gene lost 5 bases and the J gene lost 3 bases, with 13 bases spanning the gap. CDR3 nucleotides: TGTGCCACCAGTGGTCAAGGGCCCCTCTACAATGAGCAGTTCTTC. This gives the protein CATSGQGPLYNEQFF.

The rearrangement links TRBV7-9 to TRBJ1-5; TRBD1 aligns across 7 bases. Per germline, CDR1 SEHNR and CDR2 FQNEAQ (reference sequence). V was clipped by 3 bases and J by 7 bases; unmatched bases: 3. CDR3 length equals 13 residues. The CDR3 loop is CASSFVGQQPQHF. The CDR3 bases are TGTGCCAGCAGCTTTGTGGGACAGCAGCCCCAGCATTTT.

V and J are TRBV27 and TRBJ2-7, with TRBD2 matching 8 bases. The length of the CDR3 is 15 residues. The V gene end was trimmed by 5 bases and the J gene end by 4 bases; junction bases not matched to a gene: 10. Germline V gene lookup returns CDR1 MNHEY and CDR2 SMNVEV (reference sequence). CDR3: CASSPDVAGLYEQYF. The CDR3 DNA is TGTGCCAGCAGTCCCGACGTAGCGGGGCTATACGAGCAGTACTTC.

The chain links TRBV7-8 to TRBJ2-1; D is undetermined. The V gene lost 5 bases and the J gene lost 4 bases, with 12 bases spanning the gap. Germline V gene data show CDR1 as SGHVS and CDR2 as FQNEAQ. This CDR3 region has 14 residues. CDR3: CASSLTKAYNEQFF. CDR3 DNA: TGTGCCAGCAGCCTTACGAAAGCGTACAATGAGCAGTTCTTC.

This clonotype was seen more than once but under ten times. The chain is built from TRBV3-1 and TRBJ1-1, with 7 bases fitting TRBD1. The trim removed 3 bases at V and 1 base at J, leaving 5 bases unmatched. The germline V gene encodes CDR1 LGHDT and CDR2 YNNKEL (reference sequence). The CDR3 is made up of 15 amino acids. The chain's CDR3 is CASSQGTVSNTEAFF. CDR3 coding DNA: TGTGCCAGCAGCCAGGGGACAGTGTCGAACACTGAAGCTTTCTTT.

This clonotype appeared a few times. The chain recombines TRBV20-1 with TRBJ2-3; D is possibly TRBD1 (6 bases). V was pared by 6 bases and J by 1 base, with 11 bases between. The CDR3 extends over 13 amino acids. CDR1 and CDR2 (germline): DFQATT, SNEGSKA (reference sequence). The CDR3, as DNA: TGCAGTGCCGGTCACAGGGGCACAGATACGCAGTATTTT. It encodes CSAGHRGTDTQYF.

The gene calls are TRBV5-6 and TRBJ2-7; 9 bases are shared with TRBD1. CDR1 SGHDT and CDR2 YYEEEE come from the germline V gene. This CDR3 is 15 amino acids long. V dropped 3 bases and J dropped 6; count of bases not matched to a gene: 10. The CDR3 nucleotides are TGTGCCAGCAGCTCTCCGGGACAGGGCTACTTCGAGCAGTACTTC. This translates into CASSSPGQGYFEQYF.

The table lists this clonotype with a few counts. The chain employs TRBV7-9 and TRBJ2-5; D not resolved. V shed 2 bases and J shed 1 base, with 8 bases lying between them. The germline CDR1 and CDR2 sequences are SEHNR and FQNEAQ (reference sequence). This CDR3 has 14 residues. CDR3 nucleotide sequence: TGTGCCAGCAGCTTAAGCGAGATCCAAGAGACCCAGTACTTC. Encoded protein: CASSLSEIQETQYF.

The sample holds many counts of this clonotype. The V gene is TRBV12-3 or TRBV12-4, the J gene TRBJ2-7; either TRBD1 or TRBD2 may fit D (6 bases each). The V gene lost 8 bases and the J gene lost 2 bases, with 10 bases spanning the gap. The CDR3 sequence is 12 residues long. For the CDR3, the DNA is TGTGCCAGCCGGGGGCGAGCCTACGAGCAGTACTTC. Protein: CASRGRAYEQYF.

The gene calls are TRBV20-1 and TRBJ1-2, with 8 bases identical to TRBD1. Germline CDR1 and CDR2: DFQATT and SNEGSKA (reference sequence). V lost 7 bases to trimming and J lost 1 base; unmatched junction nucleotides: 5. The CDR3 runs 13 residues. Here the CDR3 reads CSEDRVFNYGYTF. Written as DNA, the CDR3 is TGCAGTGAGGACAGGGTATTTAACTATGGCTACACCTTC.

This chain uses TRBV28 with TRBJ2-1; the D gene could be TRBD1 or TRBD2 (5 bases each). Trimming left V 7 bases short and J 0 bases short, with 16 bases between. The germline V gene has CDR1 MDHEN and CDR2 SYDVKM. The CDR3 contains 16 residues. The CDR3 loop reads CASNGQSGRSYNEQFF. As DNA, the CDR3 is TGTGCCAGCAACGGGCAGTCGGGGCGCTCCTACAATGAGCAGTTCTTC.

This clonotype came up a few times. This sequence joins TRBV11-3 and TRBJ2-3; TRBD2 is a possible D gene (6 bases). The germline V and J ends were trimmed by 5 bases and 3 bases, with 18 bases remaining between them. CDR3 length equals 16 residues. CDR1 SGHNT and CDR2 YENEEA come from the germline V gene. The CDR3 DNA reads TGTGCCAGCAGCCCCACCGGGCAGGGAGGAACAGATACGCAGTATTTT. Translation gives CASSPTGQGGTDTQYF.

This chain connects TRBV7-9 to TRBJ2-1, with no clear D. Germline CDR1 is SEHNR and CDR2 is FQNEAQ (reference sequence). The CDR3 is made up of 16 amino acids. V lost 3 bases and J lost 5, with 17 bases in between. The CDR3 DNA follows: TGTGCCAGCAGCTTGAGTACGAGTGGCGGAGACAATGAGCAGTTCTTC. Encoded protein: CASSLSTSGGDNEQFF.

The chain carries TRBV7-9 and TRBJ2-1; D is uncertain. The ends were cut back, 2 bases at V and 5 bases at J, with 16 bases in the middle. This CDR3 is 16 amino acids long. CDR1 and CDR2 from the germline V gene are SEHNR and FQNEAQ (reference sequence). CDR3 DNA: TGTGCCAGCAGCTTACAAGACCTATACCTCAACAATGAGCAGTTCTTC. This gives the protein CASSLQDLYLNNEQFF.